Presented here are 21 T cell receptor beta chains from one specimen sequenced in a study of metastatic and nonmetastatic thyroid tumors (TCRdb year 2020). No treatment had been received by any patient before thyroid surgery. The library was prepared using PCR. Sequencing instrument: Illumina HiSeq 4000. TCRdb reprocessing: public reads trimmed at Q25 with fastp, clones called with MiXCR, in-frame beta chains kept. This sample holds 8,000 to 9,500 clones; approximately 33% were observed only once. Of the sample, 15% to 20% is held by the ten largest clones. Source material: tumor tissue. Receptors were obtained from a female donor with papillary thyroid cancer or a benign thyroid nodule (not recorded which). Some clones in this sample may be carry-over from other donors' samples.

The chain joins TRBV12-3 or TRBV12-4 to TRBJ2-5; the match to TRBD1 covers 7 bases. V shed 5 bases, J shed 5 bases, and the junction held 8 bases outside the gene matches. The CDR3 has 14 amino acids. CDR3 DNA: TGTGCCAGCAGTAATTGGGACAGAGGCGAGACCCAGTACTTC. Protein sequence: CASSNWDRGETQYF.

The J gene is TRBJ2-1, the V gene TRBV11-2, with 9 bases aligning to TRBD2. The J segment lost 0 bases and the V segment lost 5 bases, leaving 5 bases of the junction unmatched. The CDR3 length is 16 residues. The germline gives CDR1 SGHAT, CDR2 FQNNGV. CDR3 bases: TGTGCCAGCAGCCGCGAAGCGGGAGGCTCCTACAATGAGCAGTTCTTC. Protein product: CASSREAGGSYNEQFF. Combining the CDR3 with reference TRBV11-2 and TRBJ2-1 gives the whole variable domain EAGVAQSPRYKIIEKRQSVAFWCNPISGHATLYWYQQILGQGPKLLIQFQNNGVVDDSQLPKDRFSAERLKGVDSTLKIQPAKLEDSAVYLCASSREAGGSYNEQFFGPGTRLTVL.

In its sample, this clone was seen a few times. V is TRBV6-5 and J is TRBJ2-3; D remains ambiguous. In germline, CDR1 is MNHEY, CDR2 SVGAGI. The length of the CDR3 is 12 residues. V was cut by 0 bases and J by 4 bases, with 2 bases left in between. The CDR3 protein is CASSYSSDTQYF. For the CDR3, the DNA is TGTGCCAGCAGTTACTCCTCAGATACGCAGTATTTT.

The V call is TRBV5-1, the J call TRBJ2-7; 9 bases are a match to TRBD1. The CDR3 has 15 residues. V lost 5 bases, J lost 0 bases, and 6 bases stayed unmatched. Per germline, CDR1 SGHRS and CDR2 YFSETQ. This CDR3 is CASSMGQGSSYEQYF. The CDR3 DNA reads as TGCGCCAGCAGTATGGGACAGGGAAGCTCCTACGAGCAGTACTTC.

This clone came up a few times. CDR3 DNA sequence: TGTGCCAGCAGCCAAACGGGGGCAGGGGAGCAGTACTTC. It encodes CASSQTGAGEQYF. The chain uses TRBV6-1 and TRBJ2-7, with D perhaps matching TRBD1 or TRBD2 (6 bases each). CDR3 size: 13 residues. The V end lost 6 bases, the J end lost 7 bases, and 16 bases lay between the germline ends. Germline V CDR1 and CDR2: MNHNS, SASEGT.

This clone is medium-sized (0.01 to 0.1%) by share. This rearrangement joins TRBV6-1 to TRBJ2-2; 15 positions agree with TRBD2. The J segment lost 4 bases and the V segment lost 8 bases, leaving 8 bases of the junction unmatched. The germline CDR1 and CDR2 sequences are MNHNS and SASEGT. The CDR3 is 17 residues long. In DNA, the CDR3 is TGTGCCAGCCGTACGGGACTAGCGGGAGGCGGCACCGGGGAGCTGTTTTTT. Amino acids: CASRTGLAGGGTGELFF.

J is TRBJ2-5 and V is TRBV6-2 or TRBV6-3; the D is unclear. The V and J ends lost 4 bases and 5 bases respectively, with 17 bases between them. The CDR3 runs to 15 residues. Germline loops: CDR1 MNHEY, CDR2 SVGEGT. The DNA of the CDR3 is TGTGCCAGCAGTTTCCGGGCCGTCCTTTGGGAGACCCAGTACTTC. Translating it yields CASSFRAVLWETQYF.

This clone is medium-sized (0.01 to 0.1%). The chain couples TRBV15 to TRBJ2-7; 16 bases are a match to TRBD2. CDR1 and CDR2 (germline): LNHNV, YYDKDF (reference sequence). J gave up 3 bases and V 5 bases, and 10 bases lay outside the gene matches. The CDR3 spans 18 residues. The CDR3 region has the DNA TGTGCCACCAGCTCACCGGGACTAGCGGGAGGGCCACTCTACGAGCAGTACTTC. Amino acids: CATSSPGLAGGPLYEQYF. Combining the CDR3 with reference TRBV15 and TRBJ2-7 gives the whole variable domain DAMVIQNPRYQVTQFGKPVTLSCSQTLNHNVMYWYQQKSSQAPKLLFHYYDKDFNNEADTPDNFQSRRPNTSFCFLDIRSPGLGDTAMYLCATSSPGLAGGPLYEQYFGPGTRLTVT.

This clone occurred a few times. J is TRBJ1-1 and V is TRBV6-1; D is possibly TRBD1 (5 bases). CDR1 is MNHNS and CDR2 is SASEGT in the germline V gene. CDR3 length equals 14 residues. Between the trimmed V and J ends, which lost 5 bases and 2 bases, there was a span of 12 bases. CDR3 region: CASSRSGRNTEAFF. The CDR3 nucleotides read TGTGCCAGCAGTCGGTCAGGGAGAAACACTGAAGCTTTCTTT.

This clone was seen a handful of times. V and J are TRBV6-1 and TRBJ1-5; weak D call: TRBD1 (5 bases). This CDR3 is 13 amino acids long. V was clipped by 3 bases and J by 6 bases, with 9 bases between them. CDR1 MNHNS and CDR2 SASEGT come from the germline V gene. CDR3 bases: TGTGCCAGCAGTGATGCGGGGGTTCAGCCCCAGCATTTT. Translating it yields CASSDAGVQPQHF.

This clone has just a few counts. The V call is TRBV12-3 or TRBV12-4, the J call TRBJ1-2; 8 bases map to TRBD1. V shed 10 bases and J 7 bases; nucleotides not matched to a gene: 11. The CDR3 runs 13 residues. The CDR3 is CAISRDRKGGYTF. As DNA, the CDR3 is TGTGCCATCAGCCGGGACAGGAAGGGTGGCTACACCTTC.

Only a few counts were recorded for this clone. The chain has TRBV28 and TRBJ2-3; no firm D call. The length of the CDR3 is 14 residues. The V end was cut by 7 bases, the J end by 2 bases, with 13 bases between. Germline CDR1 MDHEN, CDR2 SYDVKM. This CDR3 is CASNLGLHTDTQYF. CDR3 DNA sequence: TGTGCCAGCAACCTTGGGCTACACACAGATACGCAGTATTTT.

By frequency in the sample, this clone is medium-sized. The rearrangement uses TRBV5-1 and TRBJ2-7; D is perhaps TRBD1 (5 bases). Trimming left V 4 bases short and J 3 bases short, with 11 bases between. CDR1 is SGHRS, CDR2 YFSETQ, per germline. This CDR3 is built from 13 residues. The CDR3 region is CASSPTGSYEQYF. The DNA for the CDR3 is TGCGCCAGCAGCCCAACAGGCAGCTACGAGCAGTACTTC.

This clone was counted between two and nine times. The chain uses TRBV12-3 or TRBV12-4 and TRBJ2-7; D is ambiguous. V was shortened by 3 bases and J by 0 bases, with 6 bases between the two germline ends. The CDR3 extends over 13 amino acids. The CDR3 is CASSLVPSYEQYF. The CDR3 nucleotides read TGTGCCAGCAGTTTGGTGCCCTCCTACGAGCAGTACTTC.

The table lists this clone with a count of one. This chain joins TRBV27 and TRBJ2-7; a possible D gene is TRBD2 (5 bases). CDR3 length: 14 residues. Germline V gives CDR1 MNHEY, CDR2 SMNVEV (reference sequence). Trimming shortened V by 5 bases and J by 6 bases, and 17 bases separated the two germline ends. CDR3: CASSAGLSPPEQYF. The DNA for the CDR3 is TGTGCCAGCAGTGCAGGACTTTCCCCGCCCGAGCAGTACTTC.

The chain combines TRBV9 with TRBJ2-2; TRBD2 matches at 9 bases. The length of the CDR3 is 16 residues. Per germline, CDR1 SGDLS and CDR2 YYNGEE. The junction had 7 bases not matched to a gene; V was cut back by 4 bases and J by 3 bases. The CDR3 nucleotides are TGTGCCAGCAGCACTCGGACTAGCGCCGACACCGGGGAGCTGTTTTTT. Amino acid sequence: CASSTRTSADTGELFF.

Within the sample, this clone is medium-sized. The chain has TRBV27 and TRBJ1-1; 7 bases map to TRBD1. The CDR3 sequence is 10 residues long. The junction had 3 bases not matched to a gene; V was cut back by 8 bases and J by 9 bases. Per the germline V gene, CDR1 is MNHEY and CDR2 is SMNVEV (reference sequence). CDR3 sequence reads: CASGRGQAFF. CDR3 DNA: TGTGCCAGCGGAAGGGGGCAAGCTTTCTTT.

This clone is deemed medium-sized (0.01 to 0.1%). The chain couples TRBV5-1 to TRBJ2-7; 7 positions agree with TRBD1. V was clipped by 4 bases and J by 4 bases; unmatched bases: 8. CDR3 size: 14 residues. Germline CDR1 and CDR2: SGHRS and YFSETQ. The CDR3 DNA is TGCGCCAGCAGCCTAAGACAGGGCAGTTACGAGCAGTACTTC. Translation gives CASSLRQGSYEQYF. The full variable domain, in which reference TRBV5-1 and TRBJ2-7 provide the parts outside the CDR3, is KAGVTQTPRYLIKTRGQQVTLSCSPISGHRSVSWYQQTPGQGLQFLFEYFSETQRNKGNFPGRFSGRQFSNSRSEMNVSTLELGDSALYLCASSLRQGSYEQYFGPGTRLTVT.

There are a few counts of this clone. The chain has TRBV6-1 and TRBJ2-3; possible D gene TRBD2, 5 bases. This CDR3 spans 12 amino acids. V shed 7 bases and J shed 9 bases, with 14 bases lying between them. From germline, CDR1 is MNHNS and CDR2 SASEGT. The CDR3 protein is CASMRAIQTQYF. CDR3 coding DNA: TGTGCCAGCATGAGGGCTATTCAAACGCAGTATTTT.

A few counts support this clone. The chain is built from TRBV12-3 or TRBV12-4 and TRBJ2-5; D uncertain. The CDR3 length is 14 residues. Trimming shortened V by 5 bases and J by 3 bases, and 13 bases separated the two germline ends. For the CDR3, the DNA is TGTGCCAGCAGTCCCGGGCCTAGGGAAGAGACCCAGTACTTC. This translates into CASSPGPREETQYF.

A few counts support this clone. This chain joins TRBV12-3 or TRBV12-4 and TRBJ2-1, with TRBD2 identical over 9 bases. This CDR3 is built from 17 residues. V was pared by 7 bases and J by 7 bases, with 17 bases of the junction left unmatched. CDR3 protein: CASTLGASGNLGNEQFF. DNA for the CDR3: TGTGCCAGCACCCTAGGGGCTAGCGGGAATCTAGGGAATGAGCAGTTCTTC.